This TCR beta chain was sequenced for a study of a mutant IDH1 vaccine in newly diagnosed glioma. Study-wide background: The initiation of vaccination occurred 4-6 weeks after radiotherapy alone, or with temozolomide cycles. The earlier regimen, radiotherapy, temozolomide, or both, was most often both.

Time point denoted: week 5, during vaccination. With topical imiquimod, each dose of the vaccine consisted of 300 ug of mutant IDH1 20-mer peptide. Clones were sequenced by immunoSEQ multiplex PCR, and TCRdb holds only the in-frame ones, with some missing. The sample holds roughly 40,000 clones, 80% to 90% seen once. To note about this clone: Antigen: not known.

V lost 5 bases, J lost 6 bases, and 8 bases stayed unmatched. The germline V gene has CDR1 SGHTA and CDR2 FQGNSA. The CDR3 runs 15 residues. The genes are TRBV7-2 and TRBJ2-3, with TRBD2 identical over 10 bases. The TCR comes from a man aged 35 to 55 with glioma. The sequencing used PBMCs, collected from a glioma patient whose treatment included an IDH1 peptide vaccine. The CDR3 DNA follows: TGTGCCAGCAGCCTCTCGCTAGCGGGAGTGGATACGCAGTATTTT. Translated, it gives CASSLSLAGVDTQYF.